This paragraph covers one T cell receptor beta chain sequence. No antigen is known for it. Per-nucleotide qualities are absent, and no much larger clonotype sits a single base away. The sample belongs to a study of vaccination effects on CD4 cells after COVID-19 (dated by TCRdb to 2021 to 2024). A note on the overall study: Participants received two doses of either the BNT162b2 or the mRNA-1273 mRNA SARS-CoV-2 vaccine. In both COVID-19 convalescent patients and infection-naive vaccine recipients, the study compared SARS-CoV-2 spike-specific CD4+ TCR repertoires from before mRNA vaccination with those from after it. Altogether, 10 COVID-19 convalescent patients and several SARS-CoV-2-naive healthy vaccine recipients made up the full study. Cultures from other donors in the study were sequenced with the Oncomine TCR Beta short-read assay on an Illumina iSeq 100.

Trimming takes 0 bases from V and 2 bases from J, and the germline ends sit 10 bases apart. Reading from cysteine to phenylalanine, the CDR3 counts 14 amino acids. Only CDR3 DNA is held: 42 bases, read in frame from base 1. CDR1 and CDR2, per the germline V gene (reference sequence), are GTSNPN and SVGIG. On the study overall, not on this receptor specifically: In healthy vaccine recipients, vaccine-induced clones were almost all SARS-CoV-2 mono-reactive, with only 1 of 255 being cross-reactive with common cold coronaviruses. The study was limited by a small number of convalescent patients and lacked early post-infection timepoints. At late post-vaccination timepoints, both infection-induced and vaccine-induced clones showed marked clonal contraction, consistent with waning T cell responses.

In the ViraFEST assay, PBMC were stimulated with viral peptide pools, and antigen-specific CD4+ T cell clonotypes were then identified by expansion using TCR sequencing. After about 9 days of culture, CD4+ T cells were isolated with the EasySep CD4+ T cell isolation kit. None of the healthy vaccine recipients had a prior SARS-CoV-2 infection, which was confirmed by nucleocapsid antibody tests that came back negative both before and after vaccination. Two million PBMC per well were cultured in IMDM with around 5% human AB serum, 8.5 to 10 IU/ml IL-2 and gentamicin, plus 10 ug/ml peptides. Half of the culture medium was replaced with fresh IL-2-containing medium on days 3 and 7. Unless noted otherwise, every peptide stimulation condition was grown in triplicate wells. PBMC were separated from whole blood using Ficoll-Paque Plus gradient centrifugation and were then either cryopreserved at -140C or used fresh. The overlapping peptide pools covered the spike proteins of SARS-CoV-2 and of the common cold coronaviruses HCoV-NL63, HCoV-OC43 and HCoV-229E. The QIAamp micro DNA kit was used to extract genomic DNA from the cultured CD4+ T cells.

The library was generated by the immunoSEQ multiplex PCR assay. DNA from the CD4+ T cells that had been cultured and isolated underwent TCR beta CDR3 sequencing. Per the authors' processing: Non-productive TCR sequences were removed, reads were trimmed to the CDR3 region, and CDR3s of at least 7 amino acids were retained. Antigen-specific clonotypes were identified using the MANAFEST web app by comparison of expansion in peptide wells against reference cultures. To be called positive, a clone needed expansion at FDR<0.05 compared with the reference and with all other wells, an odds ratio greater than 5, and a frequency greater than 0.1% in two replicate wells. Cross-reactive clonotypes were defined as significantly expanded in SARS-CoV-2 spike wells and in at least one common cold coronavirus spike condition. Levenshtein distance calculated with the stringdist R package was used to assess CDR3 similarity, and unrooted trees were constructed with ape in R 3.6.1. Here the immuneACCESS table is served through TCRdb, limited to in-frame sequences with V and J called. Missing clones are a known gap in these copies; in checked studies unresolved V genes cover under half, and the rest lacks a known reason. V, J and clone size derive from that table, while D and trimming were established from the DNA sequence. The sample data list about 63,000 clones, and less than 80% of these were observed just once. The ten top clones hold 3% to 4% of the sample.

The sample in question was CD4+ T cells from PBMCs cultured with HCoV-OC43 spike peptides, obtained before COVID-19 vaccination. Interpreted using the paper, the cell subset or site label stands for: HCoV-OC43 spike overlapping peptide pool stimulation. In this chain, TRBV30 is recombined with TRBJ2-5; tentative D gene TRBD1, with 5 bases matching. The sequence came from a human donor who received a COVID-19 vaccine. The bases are TGTGCCTGGAGTGTAGACAGTCTTCAAGAGACCCAGTACTTC. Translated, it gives CAWSVDSLQETQYF. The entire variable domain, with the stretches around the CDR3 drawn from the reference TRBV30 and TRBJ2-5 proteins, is SQTIHQWPATLVQPVGSPLSLECTVEGTSNPNLYWYRQAAGRGLQLLFYSVGIGQISSEVPQNLSASRPQDRQFILSSKKLLLSDSGFYLCAWSVDSLQETQYFGPGTRLLVL.